These 20 T cell receptor beta chains were sequenced from one sample in a study of blood T cells in healthy people across ages. Through a sample-barcoded 5' primer and a J-beta primer mix, a second PCR was run for about 6 to 12 cycles. MiXCR, run by TCRdb on the 5' RACE reads, gives a single entry per CDR3 protein. The sample holds fewer than 2 million distinct CDR3 sequences, around 40% seen once. Sample: blood. These receptors were obtained from a human donor in good health.

The chain uses TRBV7-9 and TRBJ2-5, with TRBD2 identical over 13 bases. The junction had 2 bases not matched to a gene; V was cut back by 4 bases and J by 0 bases. From germline, CDR1 is SEHNR and CDR2 FQNEAQ (reference sequence). The CDR3 is made up of 16 amino acids. In nucleotides, the CDR3 is TGTGCCAGCAGCTCCGGACTAGCGGGGGACCAAGAGACCCAGTACTTC. This sequence encodes CASSSGLAGDQETQYF.

This clonotype was found a few times. The V call is TRBV7-2, the J call TRBJ1-2; no clear D. This CDR3 comprises 14 residues. V was pared by 3 bases and J by 8 bases, with 16 bases between. The germline V gene has CDR1 SGHTA and CDR2 FQGNSA. This chain's CDR3 is CASSFFWAAGGYTF. CDR3 nucleotides: TGTGCCAGCAGCTTTTTCTGGGCCGCCGGAGGCTACACCTTC.

This rearrangement joins TRBV6-5 to TRBJ1-1; no reliable D call. V shed 5 bases and J shed 7 bases, with 17 bases lying between them. Germline V CDR1 and CDR2: MNHEY, SVGAGI. The CDR3 runs to 14 residues. The CDR3 sequence: CASSDQPGWDEAFF. The CDR3 DNA reads TGTGCCAGCAGTGACCAACCGGGATGGGATGAAGCTTTCTTT.

The chain is built from TRBV11-1 and TRBJ2-3; perhaps D is TRBD1 or TRBD2 (5 bases each). The CDR3 runs to 14 residues. The V end was cut by 4 bases, the J end by 5 bases, with 13 bases between. CDR1 and CDR2 from the germline V gene are SGHAT and FQDESV (reference sequence). The CDR3 sequence: CASSYGDPLDTQYF. The CDR3 bases are TGTGCCAGCAGCTACGGGGACCCGCTAGATACGCAGTATTTT.

The rearrangement uses TRBV29-1 and TRBJ1-1; the match to TRBD1 covers 7 bases. The CDR3 is 11 amino acids. V lost 4 bases and J lost 10; bases outside the gene matches: 6. Looked up from germline, CDR1 is SQVTM and CDR2 is ANQGSEA. DNA of the CDR3: TGCAGCGTTGGAACAGGGGAAGGAGCTTTCTTT. It translates to CSVGTGEGAFF.

The chain employs TRBV20-1 and TRBJ2-7, with unresolved D. CDR1 DFQATT and CDR2 SNEGSKA come from the germline V gene (reference sequence). V was pared by 6 bases and J by 7 bases, with 16 bases between. The CDR3 runs 12 residues. The CDR3 bases are TGCAGTGCGACTGGCGGTTTGGGTGAGCAGTACTTC. As protein: CSATGGLGEQYF.

The chain links TRBV27 to TRBJ1-5, with a weak D call TRBD1 (6 bases). The V and J ends lost 5 bases and 2 bases respectively, with 16 bases between them. The CDR3 totals 16 residues. Germline values: CDR1 MNHEY, CDR2 SMNVEV (reference sequence). The CDR3 DNA reads as TGTGCCAGCAGTAGGGGGGGAACGCTTGGCAATCAGCCCCAGCATTTT. It is translated as CASSRGGTLGNQPQHF.

This clonotype has more than one count but fewer than ten. CDR3 sequence reads: CASSDEVAYGYTF. The DNA for the CDR3 is TGTGCCAGCAGTGATGAGGTGGCCTATGGCTACACCTTC. This sequence joins TRBV6-1 and TRBJ1-2; D call uncertain. In germline, CDR1 is MNHNS, CDR2 SASEGT. V was cut by 3 bases and J by 4 bases, with 9 bases left in between. The CDR3 has 13 residues.

This clonotype was seen repeatedly, ten times or more. This rearrangement joins TRBV29-1 to TRBJ1-2; D remains unclear. This CDR3 has 12 amino acids. The V end lost 4 bases, the J end lost 2 bases, and 8 bases lay between the germline ends. CDR1 is SQVTM and CDR2 is ANQGSEA in the germline V gene. CDR3 nucleotide sequence: TGCAGCGTTGTTCCTGGGAACTATGGCTACACCTTC. Translated: CSVVPGNYGYTF.

The table lists this clonotype with a few counts. This chain connects TRBV30 to TRBJ1-4; 7 bases fit TRBD1. Germline loops: CDR1 GTSNPN, CDR2 SVGIG (reference sequence). The length of the CDR3 is 15 residues. V shed 1 base and J 2 bases; nucleotides not matched to a gene: 4. Here the CDR3 DNA reads TGTGCCTGGAGTGACCGACAGGGCACTAATGAAAAACTGTTTTTT. Translated, it gives CAWSDRQGTNEKLFF.

This clonotype was seen a handful of times. This rearrangement joins TRBV29-1 to TRBJ2-1; TRBD2 matches at 10 bases. CDR1 is SQVTM and CDR2 is ANQGSEA in the germline V gene. The CDR3 extends over 15 amino acids. Trimming removed 6 bases from V and 2 bases from J; junction bases left unmatched: 7. Here the CDR3 reads CSVTSGTSAYNEQFF. The CDR3 region has the DNA TGCAGCGTGACCTCCGGGACTAGCGCCTACAATGAGCAGTTCTTC.

This clonotype was detected a few times. This chain connects TRBV29-1 to TRBJ2-5; possibly TRBD2 for D (6 bases). V lost 4 bases and J 4 bases, leaving 19 bases between the germline ends. This CDR3 has 15 amino acids. Germline loops: CDR1 SQVTM, CDR2 ANQGSEA. Here the CDR3 DNA reads TGCAGCGTTGTCTTTCCACCGTCCGGGAGAGAGACCCAGTACTTC. Its protein is CSVVFPPSGRETQYF.

This clonotype came up a few times. V usage is TRBV7-9 and J usage is TRBJ1-2, with D tentatively TRBD1 (5 bases). Between the trimmed V and J ends, which lost 2 bases and 4 bases, there was a span of 14 bases. The CDR3 consists of 15 residues. Per germline, CDR1 SEHNR and CDR2 FQNEAQ (reference sequence). For the CDR3, the DNA is TGTGCCAGCAGCTTAAATCGGGGGGTTGGCTATGGCTACACCTTC. Its protein product is CASSLNRGVGYGYTF. The full variable domain, in which reference TRBV7-9 and TRBJ1-2 provide the parts outside the CDR3, is DTGVSQNPRHKITKRGQNVTFRCDPISEHNRLYWYRQTLGQGPEFLTYFQNEAQLEKSRLLSDRFSAERPKGSFSTLEIQRTEQGDSAMYLCASSLNRGVGYGYTFGSGTRLTVV.

This clonotype occurred a few times. The chain recombines TRBV29-1 with TRBJ2-7; tentative D call: TRBD2 (5 bases). The CDR3 spans 13 residues. Trimming took 4 bases from V and 1 from J, leaving 11 bases between them. CDR1 is SQVTM, CDR2 ANQGSEA, per germline. The CDR3 is CSVAASGSYEQYF. DNA of the CDR3: TGCAGCGTTGCTGCCAGCGGATCCTACGAGCAGTACTTC.

This sequence joins TRBV19 and TRBJ2-3; 7 bases are a match to TRBD1. Trimming at V came to 3 bases and at J to 1 base, leaving 4 bases not matched to a gene. Germline V gives CDR1 LNHDA, CDR2 SQIVND (reference sequence). CDR3 length: 15 amino acids. CDR3 bases: TGTGCCAGTAGTATCGGCGACAGGGGCACAGATACGCAGTATTTT. Its protein is CASSIGDRGTDTQYF.

The chain employs TRBV2 and TRBJ1-5, with 8 bases matching TRBD1. Germline V lookup: CDR1 SNHLY, CDR2 FYNNEI. This CDR3 comprises 14 residues. The V segment lost 5 bases and the J segment 13 bases; nucleotides outside the gene matches: 13. CDR3 protein: CASSHGQGPPPQHF. The CDR3 region has the DNA TGTGCCAGCAGTCATGGACAGGGTCCCCCCCCTCAGCATTTT.

V usage is TRBV12-3 or TRBV12-4 and J usage is TRBJ1-1, with a possible D match to TRBD1 (5 bases). Trimming stripped 5 bases from V and 0 bases from J, with 19 bases between. This CDR3 is 17 amino acids long. CDR3 sequence: CASSRSGTHIMNTEAFF. CDR3 nucleotides: TGTGCCAGCAGTCGCTCCGGGACGCATATTATGAACACTGAAGCTTTCTTT.

The rearrangement joins TRBV6-5 to TRBJ2-3; TRBD1 agrees at 8 bases. V lost 10 bases to trimming and J lost 0 bases; unmatched junction nucleotides: 6. The germline CDR1 and CDR2 sequences are MNHEY and SVGAGI. This CDR3 comprises 14 residues. CDR3 coding DNA: TGTGCCATCAGCAGGGGGCCGAGCACAGATACGCAGTATTTT. Its translation is CAISRGPSTDTQYF.

The rearrangement joins TRBV6-6 to TRBJ1-3; D unresolved. The CDR3 covers 15 residues. The germline CDR1 and CDR2 sequences are MNHNY and SVGAGI (reference sequence). Trimming shortened V by 2 bases and J by 0 bases, and 8 bases separated the two germline ends. CDR3 DNA: TGTGCCAGCAGTTACCAGGACGGCTCTGGAAACACCATATATTTT. This translates into CASSYQDGSGNTIYF.

The V and J genes are TRBV7-2 and TRBJ2-5; D is possibly TRBD1 (5 bases). The V end was cut by 1 base, the J end by 1 base, with 13 bases between. The V gene's germline CDR1 is SGHTA and CDR2 FQGNSA. The length of the CDR3 is 16 residues. The CDR3 DNA is TGTGCCAGCAGCTTAGGGGTAGGGGCCACCCAAGAGACCCAGTACTTC. It is translated as CASSLGVGATQETQYF.